The clone carrying this TCR beta chain was picked up one time. The source of the sample is a study of blood T cell repertoires in COVID-19. Across the whole study: COVID-19 samples collected from the United States, Italy and Spain covered acute and convalescent phases. Nucleic acid was either cDNA or gDNA, and it came from T cells, B-cell-depleted T cells, or PBMCs.

Using immunoSEQ multiplex PCR, the repertoire was profiled, and TCRdb retains in-frame clones only, with some absent. The table shows about 120,000 clones, with 75% to 90% occurring only once. Germline V gives CDR1 LGHDT, CDR2 YNNKEL (reference sequence). Germline trimming cut 10 bases from V and 5 bases from J; bases unmatched to any gene: 4. This CDR3 comprises 12 residues. This TCR came from a woman aged 70-85 years with acute or convalescent COVID-19. The chain couples TRBV3-1 (or the pseudogene TRBV3-2) to TRBJ1-3; TRBD1 aligns across 8 bases. Sequenced material: peripheral blood. DNA of the CDR3: TGTGCCACCGGACAGGGACGAAACACCATATATTTT. This translates into CATGQGRNTIYF.